Only a few counts were recorded for the clone carrying this TCR beta chain. Its cognate antigen is unknown. Deletions cut 4 bases from V and 2 bases from J, with 19 bases between. Germline V gene lookup returns CDR1 MNHEY and CDR2 SMNVEV (reference sequence). The CDR3 covers 17 residues. These data come from a study of identical twins. A template switching step contributed a universal primer site, while unique molecular identifiers were present in the cDNA. TCRdb re-called the 5' RACE reads through MiXCR, storing one row per CDR3 protein. This sample has around 240,000 distinct CDR3 sequences; approximately 7% occur once, and the top ten carry about 3.6%. General study findings and limits: Cord blood beta clonotypes that were abundant carried fewer insertions, and memory repertoires showed no such trend.

These sequences were also reported in another study, on yellow fever vaccine responses in identical twins. That study adds: Among the twins, the vaccine T cell response reportedly seemed partly convergent and partly personalized.

This receptor was identified in a woman aged 18 to 35 in good health. Sequences were obtained from memory (CD45RO+) T cells sorted from blood. The chain joins TRBV27 to TRBJ2-3; D is perhaps TRBD1 or TRBD2 (6 bases each). CDR3 DNA sequence: TGTGCCAGCAGTTACCTGGTGGGCGGGACAAACACAGATACGCAGTATTTT. This gives the protein CASSYLVGGTNTDTQYF.